What follows are 14 T cell receptor beta chains derived from one specimen sequenced in a study of T cell responses to AZD1222 COVID-19 vaccine. Here immunoSEQ multiplex PCR was the method, and the copy in TCRdb shows in-frame clones only, minus some. This sample has under 150,000 clones, with around 85% found just once. The sample here was peripheral blood, taken on day 0 of AZD1222 vaccination. The receptors were sampled from an adult in good health.

This chain uses TRBV5-4 with TRBJ1-2, with D unclear. This CDR3 is 15 amino acids long. Trimming pared 3 bases from V and 5 bases from J, leaving 17 bases between. Germline V gene lookup returns CDR1 SGHNT and CDR2 YYREEE (reference sequence). CDR3 in amino acids: CASSWAHLTPYGYTF. For the CDR3, the DNA is TGTGCCAGCAGCTGGGCACACCTGACACCTTATGGCTACACCTTC.

This clone was seen a single time. The chain uses TRBV5-4 and TRBJ2-5, with D unclear. CDR3 length: 12 residues. Germline V gives CDR1 SGHNT, CDR2 YYREEE (reference sequence). V dropped 5 bases and J dropped 5 bases, with 10 bases sitting between them. CDR3 in DNA: TGTGCCAGCAGTAGTCACCGGGAGACCCAGTACTTC. Protein product: CASSSHRETQYF. Together with reference TRBV5-4 and TRBJ2-5, the CDR3 gives the full variable domain: ETGVTQSPTHLIKTRGQQVTLRCSSQSGHNTVSWYQQALGQGPQFIFQYYREEENGRGNFPPRFSGLQFPNYSSELNVNALELDDSALYLCASSSHRETQYFGPGTRLLVL.

The rearrangement links TRBV6-1 to TRBJ2-2; D is ambiguous. V gave up 0 bases and J gave up 0 bases, with 8 bases separating them. The CDR3 is made up of 16 amino acids. Looked up from germline, CDR1 is MNHNS and CDR2 is SASEGT. The CDR3: CASSEAVQANTGELFF. CDR3 DNA: TGTGCCAGCAGTGAAGCGGTGCAAGCGAACACCGGGGAGCTGTTTTTT.

The chain employs TRBV5-6 and TRBJ1-3; TRBD1 matches 10 bases. Germline CDR1 is SGHDT and CDR2 is YYEEEE. This CDR3 region has 16 residues. After removal of 3 bases from V and 1 base from J, the junction contained 4 bases not matched to a gene. The CDR3 sequence is CASSSRTGGSGNTIYF. CDR3 nucleotide sequence: TGTGCCAGCAGCTCAAGGACAGGGGGATCTGGAAACACCATATATTTT.

This chain uses TRBV18 with TRBJ1-1, with D maybe TRBD1 (5 bases). V gave up 5 bases and J gave up 1 base, with 11 bases separating them. This CDR3 region has 14 residues. The germline V gene has CDR1 KGHSH and CDR2 LQKENI. CDR3 in DNA: TGTGCCAGCTCATCTATTACAGGGAACACTGAAGCTTTCTTT. Residues: CASSSITGNTEAFF.

The V call is TRBV7-8, the J call TRBJ2-1, with D possibly TRBD2 on 5 matching bases. V lost 6 bases and J lost 2, with 17 bases in between. CDR3 size: 16 residues. Per the germline V gene, CDR1 is SGHVS and CDR2 is FQNEAQ. The CDR3 DNA reads TGTGCCAGCAGGGTCCTCGCGGGCCCCGCCTACAATGAGCAGTTCTTC. Translating gives CASRVLAGPAYNEQFF.

In this sample, this clone turned up a few times. This chain uses TRBV5-8 with TRBJ1-1; possibly TRBD1 for D (6 bases). The germline V gene encodes CDR1 SGHTS and CDR2 YDEGEE. This CDR3 is 15 amino acids long. Trimming removed 2 bases at V and 0 bases at J, with 11 bases between. The CDR3 loop is CASSLQGIMNTEAFF. The CDR3 DNA sequence: TGTGCCAGCAGCTTACAGGGAATTATGAACACTGAAGCTTTCTTT.

The chain has TRBV19 and TRBJ1-5; D ambiguous. CDR1 is LNHDA and CDR2 is SQIVND in the germline V gene (reference sequence). The CDR3 loop spans 15 amino acids. The V end lost 4 bases, the J end lost 6 bases, and 16 bases lay between the germline ends. The CDR3: CASSKTRGVGQPQHF. CDR3 in DNA: TGTGCCAGTAGTAAGACACGAGGAGTGGGTCAGCCCCAGCATTTT.

This chain connects TRBV4-2 to TRBJ2-7, with D perhaps TRBD2 (6 bases). The CDR3 loop spans 14 amino acids. Germline CDR1 is LGHNA and CDR2 is YNFKEQ. Between the trimmed V and J ends, which lost 0 bases and 3 bases, there was a span of 9 bases. CDR3 sequence (DNA): TGTGCCAGCAGCCAAGAGGAGGAGGGCTACGAGCAGTACTTC. Encoded protein: CASSQEEEGYEQYF.

The chain uses TRBV27 and TRBJ2-3; D may be TRBD2 (6 bases). Germline CDR1 reads MNHEY; CDR2 reads SMNVEV (reference sequence). This CDR3 spans 14 amino acids. V lost 7 bases and J lost 1, with 12 bases in between. The chain's CDR3 is CASTIGTGTDTQYF. CDR3 coding DNA: TGTGCCAGCACTATCGGGACTGGCACAGATACGCAGTATTTT.

The V and J genes are TRBV7-9 and TRBJ2-7; a possible D gene is TRBD1 (6 bases). Germline assignment: CDR1 SEHNR and CDR2 FQNEAQ (reference sequence). V was pared by 5 bases and J by 5 bases, with 19 bases between. The length of the CDR3 is 15 residues. In DNA, the CDR3 is TGTGCCAGCAGCCCCATTACGGTCTCAGGGGACGAGCAGTACTTC. This codes for CASSPITVSGDEQYF.

A single count supports this clone. The V and J genes are TRBV6-2 or TRBV6-3 and TRBJ2-5; D gene ambiguous. The germline gives CDR1 MNHEY, CDR2 SVGEGT. This CDR3 has 15 amino acids. Trimming pared 2 bases from V and 5 bases from J, leaving 15 bases between. The CDR3 bases are TGTGCCAGCAGTTACGTGGGATTCGGCCGGGAGACCCAGTACTTC. This gives the protein CASSYVGFGRETQYF.

The V call is TRBV21-1, the J call TRBJ1-6; the table's TRBD1 call for D was not verified on the DNA. TRBV21-1 has pseudogene status. CDR3 length equals 16 residues. In DNA, the CDR3 is TGTGCCAGCAGCACAGGACGCAGGGTTAGGAATTCACCCCTCCACTTT. Translation gives CASSTGRRVRNSPLHF.

The rearrangement links TRBV11-2 to TRBJ2-1; 12 bases align to TRBD1. The CDR3 runs to 16 residues. J gave up 9 bases and V 6 bases, and 12 bases lay outside the gene matches. The V gene's germline CDR1 is SGHAT and CDR2 FQNNGV. The DNA of the CDR3 is TGTGCCAGCAGTCCGGGACAGGGGGCGCCGGGGGGTGAGCAGTTCTTC. Amino acids: CASSPGQGAPGGEQFF.